A selection of T cell receptor beta chains follows, all from one sample in a study of cytomegalovirus exposure and HLA in healthy donors. The method was immunoSEQ multiplex PCR; TCRdb's version includes in-frame clones alone and lacks a portion of them. This table holds about 200,000 clones, 65% to 85% found once. Sequences were obtained from PBMCs. These TCRs come from a boy aged 2 to 10 in good health and CMV-seronegative. Both conserved end residues are part of each CDR3. Fields, in order: V gene, J gene, clone size, D gene, CDR3 protein, CDR3 DNA. D genes are given only for firm matches. The size field is filled for only some rows; it gives once, few, many or a size class.

V gene: TRBV7-2
J gene: TRBJ1-2
clone size: few
D gene: TRBD1
CDR3 protein: CASSRDRNYGYTF
CDR3 DNA: TGTGCCAGCAGCAGGGACAGGAACTATGGCTACACCTTC

V gene: TRBV11-2
J gene: TRBJ1-6
clone size: -
D gene: -
CDR3 protein: CASSLDGGDKNSPLHF
CDR3 DNA: TGTGCCAGCAGCTTAGATGGGGGGGACAAAAATTCACCCCTCCACTTT

V gene: TRBV7-2
J gene: TRBJ2-3
clone size: -
D gene: -
CDR3 protein: CASSLAGRAEYF
CDR3 DNA: TGTGCCAGCAGCTTAGCGGGCAGGGCCGAGTATTTT

V gene: TRBV7-2
J gene: TRBJ1-2
clone size: -
D gene: -
CDR3 protein: CASSLAAGAQYGYTF
CDR3 DNA: TGTGCCAGCAGCTTAGCTGCGGGGGCGCAGTATGGCTACACCTTC

V gene: TRBV10-3
J gene: TRBJ1-2
clone size: -
D gene: -
CDR3 protein: CAISEQSYGYTF
CDR3 DNA: TGTGCCATCAGTGAACAGTCTTATGGCTACACCTTC

V gene: TRBV5-4
J gene: TRBJ2-1
clone size: -
D gene: -
CDR3 protein: CASSLQGRKNEQFF
CDR3 DNA: TGTGCCAGCAGTCTTCAGGGGCGAAAAAATGAGCAGTTCTTC

V gene: TRBV5-1
J gene: TRBJ2-7
clone size: -
D gene: TRBD2
CDR3 protein: CASSSGTSGVGQYF
CDR3 DNA: TGCGCCAGCAGCTCCGGGACTAGCGGGGTTGGGCAGTACTTC

V gene: TRBV2
J gene: TRBJ1-2
clone size: -
D gene: -
CDR3 protein: CASSGARNYGYTF
CDR3 DNA: TGTGCCAGCAGTGGGGCAAGAAACTATGGCTACACCTTC

V gene: TRBV9
J gene: TRBJ1-2
clone size: -
D gene: -
CDR3 protein: CASSSQVSYGYTF
CDR3 DNA: TGTGCCAGCAGCTCGCAGGTCTCCTATGGCTACACCTTC

V gene: TRBV6-5
J gene: TRBJ2-2
clone size: once
D gene: TRBD1
CDR3 protein: CASSSGTGVLGGELFF
CDR3 DNA: TGTGCCAGCAGTTCTGGGACAGGGGTGTTAGGTGGGGAGCTGTTTTTT

V gene: TRBV6-5
J gene: TRBJ1-4
clone size: -
D gene: TRBD1
CDR3 protein: CASRRRQGGSEKLFF
CDR3 DNA: TGTGCCAGCAGGAGAAGACAGGGGGGCTCTGAAAAACTGTTTTTT

V gene: TRBV10-3
J gene: TRBJ2-7
clone size: -
D gene: TRBD1
CDR3 protein: CAISESGQLYEQYF
CDR3 DNA: TGTGCCATCAGTGAGTCGGGACAGCTGTACGAGCAGTACTTC

V gene: TRBV5-4
J gene: TRBJ1-2
clone size: -
D gene: TRBD1
CDR3 protein: CASSLQGAAGYTF
CDR3 DNA: TGTGCCAGCAGCTTGCAGGGGGCGGCAGGCTACACCTTC

V gene: TRBV7-9
J gene: TRBJ1-6
clone size: -
D gene: TRBD1
CDR3 protein: CASSIGDRRNSPLHF
CDR3 DNA: TGTGCCAGCAGCATTGGGGACAGGAGAAATTCACCCCTCCACTTT

V gene: TRBV7-9
J gene: TRBJ2-1
clone size: -
D gene: TRBD2
CDR3 protein: CASSTLAGGHGEQFF
CDR3 DNA: TGTGCCAGCAGCACACTAGCGGGGGGGCATGGTGAGCAGTTCTTC

V gene: TRBV6-5
J gene: TRBJ2-3
clone size: -
D gene: TRBD2
CDR3 protein: CASSYSKRGGGNTQYF
CDR3 DNA: TGTGCCAGCAGTTACTCGAAGCGGGGGGGCGGAAATACGCAGTATTTT

V gene: TRBV7-2
J gene: TRBJ2-3
clone size: -
D gene: TRBD2
CDR3 protein: CASSLDSRGSGGGYTQYF
CDR3 DNA: TGTGCCAGCAGCTTAGATTCGCGGGGTAGCGGGGGAGGATATACGCAGTATTTT

V gene: TRBV4-3
J gene: TRBJ1-5
clone size: -
D gene: TRBD1
CDR3 protein: CASSQDARGFNQPQHF
CDR3 DNA: TGCGCCAGCAGCCAGGATGCCAGGGGGTTCAATCAGCCCCAGCATTTT

V gene: TRBV19
J gene: TRBJ2-3
clone size: -
D gene: -
CDR3 protein: CASRVTGLTDTQYF
CDR3 DNA: TGTGCCAGTAGGGTGACTGGATTAACAGATACGCAGTATTTT

V gene: TRBV4-2
J gene: TRBJ2-3
clone size: -
D gene: TRBD2
CDR3 protein: CASSQVGAGGTDTQYF
CDR3 DNA: TGTGCCAGCAGCCAAGTCGGAGCGGGGGGCACAGATACGCAGTATTTT

V gene: TRBV7-8
J gene: TRBJ2-4
clone size: once
D gene: TRBD1
CDR3 protein: CASSSRDSGNIQYF
CDR3 DNA: TGTGCCAGCAGCTCCAGGGACAGTGGAAACATTCAGTACTTC

V gene: TRBV29-1
J gene: TRBJ1-2
clone size: -
D gene: -
CDR3 protein: CSVEFIANYGYTF
CDR3 DNA: TGCAGCGTTGAGTTCATTGCTAACTATGGCTACACCTTC

V gene: TRBV5-1
J gene: TRBJ1-4
clone size: -
D gene: TRBD1
CDR3 protein: CASSLIPGQENEKLFF
CDR3 DNA: TGCGCCAGCAGCTTGATTCCCGGACAGGAAAATGAAAAACTGTTTTTT

V gene: TRBV4-2
J gene: TRBJ2-1
clone size: -
D gene: TRBD2
CDR3 protein: CASSQGGRATNEQFF
CDR3 DNA: TGTGCCAGCAGCCAAGGAGGGAGGGCGACTAATGAGCAGTTCTTC

V gene: TRBV5-4
J gene: TRBJ2-5
clone size: -
D gene: TRBD2
CDR3 protein: CASSHTSGAQETQYF
CDR3 DNA: TGTGCCAGCAGCCATACTAGCGGGGCCCAAGAGACCCAGTACTTC

V gene: TRBV18
J gene: TRBJ2-5
clone size: -
D gene: TRBD1
CDR3 protein: CASSPKQGMETQYF
CDR3 DNA: TGTGCCAGCTCACCGAAACAGGGGATGGAGACCCAGTACTTC

V gene: TRBV2
J gene: TRBJ1-1
clone size: -
D gene: -
CDR3 protein: CASRNRATNTEAFF
CDR3 DNA: TGTGCCAGCAGAAACAGGGCAACTAACACTGAAGCTTTCTTT

V gene: TRBV15
J gene: TRBJ1-6
clone size: -
D gene: -
CDR3 protein: CATSRYPTGGRNNSPLHF
CDR3 DNA: TGTGCCACCAGCAGATACCCTACGGGGGGCCGGAATAATTCACCCCTCCACTTT

V gene: TRBV7-2
J gene: TRBJ1-3
clone size: -
D gene: -
CDR3 protein: CASSARAGDLAGNTIYF
CDR3 DNA: TGTGCCAGCAGCGCCCGTGCGGGGGATCTTGCTGGAAACACCATATATTTT

V gene: TRBV5-6
J gene: TRBJ2-1
clone size: -
D gene: -
CDR3 protein: CASSSGSYNEQFF
CDR3 DNA: TGTGCCAGCAGCTCCGGCTCCTACAATGAGCAGTTCTTC

V gene: TRBV30
J gene: TRBJ2-3
clone size: -
D gene: -
CDR3 protein: CAWSPSTDTQYF
CDR3 DNA: TGTGCCTGGAGCCCCTCCACAGATACGCAGTATTTT

V gene: TRBV6-4
J gene: TRBJ2-7
clone size: -
D gene: TRBD2
CDR3 protein: CASRTGGNYEQYF
CDR3 DNA: TGTGCCAGCAGAACGGGGGGGAACTACGAGCAGTACTTC

V gene: TRBV7-2
J gene: TRBJ2-1
clone size: few
D gene: TRBD2
CDR3 protein: CAGGLYNEQFF
CDR3 DNA: TGTGCTGGGGGACTATACAATGAGCAGTTCTTC

V gene: TRBV6-5
J gene: TRBJ1-1
clone size: -
D gene: -
CDR3 protein: CASSRAGNTEAFF
CDR3 DNA: TGTGCCAGCAGTAGAGCGGGGAACACTGAAGCTTTCTTT